The 22 T cell receptor beta chains below all came from one sample that was sequenced in a study of blood T cells in healthy people across ages. A second PCR of 7 to 11 cycles used a sample-barcoded 5' primer and a J-beta primer mix. TCRdb independently ran MiXCR on the 5' RACE reads; one entry per CDR3 protein. The sample lists 1.5 million to 2 million distinct CDR3 sequences, less than 50% seen once, with less than 2.5% in the top ten. The sample comprised blood. The receptor set was obtained from a woman aged 40 to 49 in good health.

The chain is built from TRBV20-1 and TRBJ2-5; D remains ambiguous. Germline CDR1 reads DFQATT; CDR2 reads SNEGSKA (reference sequence). Trimming removed 2 bases from V and 1 base from J, with 14 bases in between. The CDR3 consists of 15 residues. CDR3 amino acids: CSARNPAIPQETQYF. CDR3 DNA sequence: TGCAGTGCTAGAAACCCAGCTATCCCCCAAGAGACCCAGTACTTC.

This clonotype was counted a few times. V gene TRBV10-3 combines with J gene TRBJ2-5; D ambiguous. The CDR3 consists of 14 residues. Germline V gene sequence: CDR1 ENHRY, CDR2 SYGVKD. The V gene lost 3 bases and the J gene lost 0 bases, with 8 bases spanning the gap. CDR3 loop: CAISDPGNQETQYF. In DNA, the CDR3 is TGTGCCATCAGTGATCCTGGGAACCAAGAGACCCAGTACTTC.

The rearrangement uses TRBV13 and TRBJ1-2; 9 positions match TRBD1. CDR1 is PRHDT, CDR2 FYEKMQ, per germline (reference sequence). The CDR3 is 15 residues long. The V and J ends lost 5 bases and 3 bases, in that order; junction bases with no gene match: 7. This chain's CDR3 is CASSLQGAGDYGYTF. The CDR3 DNA reads as TGTGCCAGCAGCCTACAGGGGGCGGGGGACTATGGCTACACCTTC.

This clonotype came up once. The gene calls are TRBV7-2 and TRBJ2-5; tentatively, D is TRBD1 (5 bases). TRBJ2-4 matches the DNA end more closely, so the J call is doubtful. The CDR3 has 15 residues. Looked up from germline, CDR1 is SGHTA and CDR2 is FQGNSA. CDR3 protein: CASSLWIREKNIQYF. CDR3 sequence (DNA): TGTGCCAGCAGCTTATGGATCAGGGAAAAAAACATTCAGTACTTC.

There are a few counts of this clonotype. V gene TRBV20-1 combines with J gene TRBJ2-7; D might be TRBD2 (6 bases). Germline assignment: CDR1 DFQATT and CDR2 SNEGSKA (reference sequence). Trimming took off 6 bases at V and 0 bases at J, with 12 bases between the two ends. The CDR3 sequence is 13 residues long. CDR3 DNA sequence: TGCAGTGCCAGGCCCGGGGGCTCCTACGAGCAGTACTTC. Translating gives CSARPGGSYEQYF.

This chain links TRBV19 with TRBJ1-5, with 7 bases matching TRBD1. CDR3 length: 16 amino acids. Trimming took 5 bases from V and 0 from J; bases not matched to a gene: 7. CDR1 is LNHDA, CDR2 SQIVND, per germline (reference sequence). CDR3 sequence (DNA): TGTGCCAGTAGTCCTCTAGGGACAGCTAGCAATCAGCCCCAGCATTTT. Amino acids: CASSPLGTASNQPQHF.

In this sample, this clonotype turned up many times. The CDR3 region has the DNA TGCAGCGTCGCCCCGGGACCTTGGAGCGAGCAGTACTTC. It is translated as CSVAPGPWSEQYF. The J gene is TRBJ2-7, the V gene TRBV29-1; the D gene could be TRBD1 or TRBD2 (5 bases each). Trimming took 6 bases from V and 6 from J, leaving 18 bases between them. The germline CDR1 and CDR2 sequences are SQVTM and ANQGSEA. The length of the CDR3 is 13 residues.

The CDR3 reads CASSYSIAGGTQYF. The CDR3 DNA reads TGTGCCAGCAGTTACAGCATAGCGGGGGGAACGCAGTATTTT. V gene TRBV6-5 combines with J gene TRBJ2-3, with 10 bases aligning to TRBD2. CDR1 is MNHEY and CDR2 is SVGAGI in the germline V gene. J lost 9 bases, V lost 2 bases, and 5 bases had no gene match. The CDR3 sequence is 14 residues long.

The gene calls are TRBV6-1 and TRBJ2-4; no clear D gene. Trimming shortened V by 3 bases and J by 13 bases, and 16 bases separated the two germline ends. This CDR3 spans 13 amino acids. CDR1 is MNHNS and CDR2 is SASEGT in the germline V gene. CDR3 sequence (DNA): TGTGCCAGCAGTGAGACGGCTGTTTCCCCGCAGTACTTC. This translates into CASSETAVSPQYF.

This chain joins TRBV9 and TRBJ1-4; D is unresolved. The CDR3 length is 14 residues. Germline V gene sequence: CDR1 SGDLS, CDR2 YYNGEE. V was trimmed by 0 bases and J by 0 bases, leaving 3 bases between them. DNA of the CDR3: TGTGCCAGCAGCGTAGGTGCAACTAATGAAAAACTGTTTTTT. It yields the protein CASSVGATNEKLFF.

The rearrangement joins TRBV6-1 to TRBJ2-7; D remains ambiguous. The germline CDR1 and CDR2 sequences are MNHNS and SASEGT. With 2 bases removed from V and 1 base from J, the gap between germline ends came to 9 bases. CDR3 size: 14 residues. The CDR3 sequence is CASSEYHGSYEQYF. CDR3 sequence (DNA): TGTGCCAGCAGTGAATATCACGGATCCTACGAGCAGTACTTC.

This chain links TRBV12-3 or TRBV12-4 with TRBJ2-5; 7 bases match TRBD2. After removal of 7 bases from V and 4 bases from J, the junction contained 9 bases not matched to a gene. The CDR3 is 14 amino acids. The CDR3 nucleotides are TGTGCCAGCAAAGGAGCGGGGATACGAGAGACCCAGTACTTC. As protein: CASKGAGIRETQYF.

The J gene is TRBJ1-4, the V gene TRBV5-6; TRBD1 matches at 8 bases. The CDR3 is 13 amino acids. CDR1 and CDR2 from the germline V gene are SGHDT and YYEEEE. V shed 4 bases and J 8 bases; nucleotides not matched to a gene: 4. The CDR3 DNA sequence: TGTGCCAGCAGCCAGGGGGCCGAGGAAAAACTGTTTTTT. Protein: CASSQGAEEKLFF.

This rearrangement joins TRBV7-2 to TRBJ1-2; D call uncertain. Germline V gives CDR1 SGHTA, CDR2 FQGNSA. The CDR3 consists of 15 residues. The V and J ends lost 1 base and 8 bases respectively, with 17 bases between them. CDR3 nucleotides: TGTGCCAGCAGCTTAGGTTTGAACCCCCCCTGGGGCTACACCTTC. This encodes CASSLGLNPPWGYTF.

In the case of this clonotype: The junction and the germline gene differ at one end; a read error may be behind it. This rearrangement joins TRBV20-1 to TRBJ1-5; D not resolved. This CDR3 has 14 residues. Germline CDR1 is DFQATT and CDR2 is SNEGSKA (reference sequence). The CDR3 spells CSSIRFVGNKPQHF. In nucleotides, the CDR3 is TGCAGTTCGATTAGGTTTGTGGGCAATAAGCCCCAGCATTTT.

This clonotype was counted between two and nine times. The chain recombines TRBV2 with TRBJ2-5; D is ambiguous. CDR3 length equals 13 residues. V shed 8 bases and J shed 7 bases, with 17 bases lying between them. Per germline, CDR1 SNHLY and CDR2 FYNNEI. The CDR3 nucleotides read TGTGCCAGCGGATTAGGCTCCCCTGGGACCCAGTACTTC. This sequence encodes CASGLGSPGTQYF.

This chain uses TRBV28 with TRBJ2-1, with 8 bases that match TRBD2. Germline CDR1 MDHEN, CDR2 SYDVKM. V shed 8 bases, J shed 15 bases, and the junction held 21 bases outside the gene matches. This CDR3 is 15 amino acids long. The CDR3 coding sequence is TGTGCCAGCGCCGGTGCCGGGGGGGCCCGGGAAGGGTGGTTCTTC. This translates into CASAGAGGAREGWFF.

The gene calls are TRBV29-1 and TRBJ2-5; D call uncertain. The DNA end is more similar to TRBJ2-7, so the J call may be wrong. The CDR3 consists of 12 residues. Germline V gene lookup returns CDR1 SQVTM and CDR2 ANQGSEA. This CDR3 reads CSVEAEGSEQYF. Written as DNA, the CDR3 is TGCAGCGTTGAGGCAGAAGGTAGCGAGCAGTACTTC.

The V and J genes are TRBV20-1 and TRBJ2-5, with D possibly matching TRBD2 (6 bases). Between the trimmed V and J ends, which lost 5 bases and 2 bases, there was a span of 12 bases. The CDR3 sequence is 13 residues long. Germline V gene lookup returns CDR1 DFQATT and CDR2 SNEGSKA (reference sequence). The CDR3 DNA sequence: TGCAGTGCTCCTGCGGGATCTCAAGAGACCCAGTACTTC. This sequence encodes CSAPAGSQETQYF.

The chain links TRBV11-2 to TRBJ1-1; 7 bases are shared with TRBD1. After removal of 4 bases from V and 7 bases from J, the junction contained 18 bases not matched to a gene. Germline CDR1 SGHAT, CDR2 FQNNGV. The CDR3 extends over 17 amino acids. CDR3: CASSSSGRTGAGGEAFF. As DNA, the CDR3 is TGTGCCAGCAGCTCTAGCGGCCGAACAGGGGCGGGGGGTGAAGCTTTCTTT. Variable domain in full (rest from reference TRBV11-2 and TRBJ1-1): EAGVAQSPRYKIIEKRQSVAFWCNPISGHATLYWYQQILGQGPKLLIQFQNNGVVDDSQLPKDRFSAERLKGVDSTLKIQPAKLEDSAVYLCASSSSGRTGAGGEAFFGQGTRLTVV.

V gene TRBV29-1 combines with J gene TRBJ1-2; 10 nucleotides line up with TRBD1. CDR1 and CDR2 from the germline V gene are SQVTM and ANQGSEA. Trimming cost V 4 bases and J 7 bases; bases outside gene matches: 9. The CDR3 extends over 14 amino acids. The CDR3 loop is CSVVGTGVYGGYTF. CDR3 DNA: TGCAGCGTTGTAGGGACAGGGGTTTATGGTGGCTACACCTTC.

The chain carries TRBV4-3 and TRBJ2-3; D unclear. Germline V CDR1 and CDR2: LGHNA, YSLEER. V was cut by 6 bases and J by 4 bases, with 23 bases left in between. CDR3 size: 17 residues. CDR3 nucleotide sequence: TGCGCCAGCAGTCTTCGACGAGGCCGAATTGGCGCAGATACGCAGTATTTT. This codes for CASSLRRGRIGADTQYF.